What follows are 29 T cell receptor beta chains derived from one specimen sequenced in a study of blood T cell repertoires in COVID-19. Libraries were prepared by immunoSEQ multiplex PCR; TCRdb keeps only in-frame clonotypes and omits some of them. The repertoire has 250,000 or so clones, roughly 88% of them found once; the top ten carry about 3.4%. Sequencing used PBMCs or T cells enriched from blood (not recorded which). These receptors came from a woman in her thirties or forties who had been exposed to COVID-19.

V and J are TRBV18 and TRBJ1-5; TRBD1 aligns across 9 bases. CDR1 is KGHSH, CDR2 LQKENI, per germline. The CDR3 contains 15 residues. V shed 3 bases, J shed 7 bases, and the junction held 7 bases outside the gene matches. The CDR3: CASSPPGQGYQPQHF. The CDR3 DNA is TGTGCCAGCTCACCCCCGGGACAGGGTTACCAGCCCCAGCATTTT. Using reference TRBV18 and TRBJ1-5 for the parts outside the CDR3, the full variable domain is NAGVMQNPRHLVRRRGQEARLRCSPMKGHSHVYWYRQLPEEGLKFMVYLQKENIIDESGMPKERFSAEFPKEGPSILRIQQVVRGDSAAYFCASSPPGQGYQPQHFGDGTRLSIL.

This clone was seen a few times. The chain carries TRBV9 and TRBJ1-1; 9 positions agree with TRBD1. Per the germline V gene, CDR1 is SGDLS and CDR2 is YYNGEE. J was trimmed by 0 bases and V by 0 bases; bases with no gene match: 3. The CDR3 totals 16 residues. The CDR3 region is CASSVGTGGVNTEAFF. In DNA form, the CDR3 reads TGTGCCAGCAGCGTAGGAACAGGGGGCGTGAACACTGAAGCTTTCTTT.

The gene calls are TRBV2 and TRBJ1-3; 8 nucleotides align to TRBD1. The ends lost 6 bases at V and 2 bases at J; junction bases unmatched: 6. This CDR3 has 15 amino acids. The germline V gene has CDR1 SNHLY and CDR2 FYNNEI. The CDR3 loop reads CASRITGGAGNTIYF. The CDR3 bases are TGTGCCAGCAGGATAACAGGGGGTGCTGGAAACACCATATATTTT.

The chain uses TRBV27 and TRBJ1-2; 8 nucleotides agree with TRBD1. Germline CDR1 and CDR2: MNHEY and SMNVEV (reference sequence). The CDR3 consists of 12 residues. The V and J ends lost 9 bases and 8 bases, in that order; junction bases with no gene match: 8. CDR3 nucleotide sequence: TGTGCCAGTTCCCAGGGGGCCGGGGGCTACACCTTC. This codes for CASSQGAGGYTF.

This chain links TRBV6-2 or TRBV6-3 with TRBJ2-3, with D possibly being TRBD2 (6 bases). V was shortened by 2 bases and J by 3 bases, with 6 bases between the two germline ends. CDR1 and CDR2 (germline): MNHEY, SVGEGT. The CDR3 consists of 13 residues. The CDR3 nucleotides are TGTGCCAGCAGTTACCGGGAGACAGATACGCAGTATTTT. This sequence encodes CASSYRETDTQYF.

In nucleotides, the CDR3 is TGTGCCAGCAGCTTAGCGCCGACAGACACCCGACTGTTTTTT. Protein product: CASSLAPTDTRLFF. The chain carries TRBV11-1 and TRBJ1-4, with D perhaps TRBD1 (5 bases). The V and J ends lost 0 bases and 13 bases respectively, with 15 bases between them. CDR1 is SGHAT and CDR2 is FQDESV in the germline V gene (reference sequence). The CDR3 runs to 14 residues.

The chain links TRBV20-1 to TRBJ1-1; the match to TRBD1 covers 8 bases. Germline V CDR1 and CDR2: DFQATT, SNEGSKA (reference sequence). The trim removed 3 bases at V and 7 bases at J, leaving 4 bases unmatched. The CDR3 length is 12 residues. CDR3 residues: CSASGQGDEAFF. CDR3 sequence (DNA): TGCAGTGCTAGTGGACAGGGCGATGAAGCTTTCTTT.

This clone was observed once. The chain carries TRBV12-3 or TRBV12-4 and TRBJ1-3, with D hard to call. V lost 3 bases to trimming and J lost 5 bases, with 8 bases between them. The CDR3 totals 13 residues. The CDR3 sequence: CASSLEGRNTIYF. CDR3 nucleotides: TGTGCCAGCAGTTTGGAGGGTAGAAACACCATATATTTT.

The gene calls are TRBV6-2 or TRBV6-3 and TRBJ2-2, with a tentative D call TRBD1 (6 bases). The CDR3 sequence is 14 residues long. Trimming left V 2 bases short and J 4 bases short, with 8 bases between. CDR1 and CDR2 from the germline V gene are MNHEY and SVGEGT. This chain's CDR3 is CASSYVQGTGELFF. CDR3 coding DNA: TGTGCCAGCAGTTACGTACAGGGCACCGGGGAGCTGTTTTTT.

This sequence joins TRBV28 and TRBJ1-5, with 8 bases that match TRBD1. This CDR3 is built from 16 residues. Looked up from germline, CDR1 is MDHEN and CDR2 is SYDVKM. J lost 2 bases, V lost 7 bases, and 10 bases had no gene match. As DNA, the CDR3 is TGTGCCAGCACACAGGGGGGAGAGTTGGGCAATCAGCCCCAGCATTTT. Translation gives CASTQGGELGNQPQHF.

The CDR3: CASIARGLNTEAFF. DNA of the CDR3: TGTGCCAGTATCGCAAGGGGGTTGAACACTGAAGCTTTCTTT. The chain combines TRBV19 with TRBJ1-1; a possible D gene is TRBD1 (6 bases). Trimming removed 7 bases from V and 0 bases from J, with 12 bases in between. CDR3 length: 14 residues. Germline CDR1 reads LNHDA; CDR2 reads SQIVND (reference sequence).

The chain carries TRBV29-1 and TRBJ1-1, with D possibly TRBD1 on 6 matching bases. Germline V gene data show CDR1 as SQVTM and CDR2 as ANQGSEA. The CDR3 has 13 amino acids. Trimming shortened V by 7 bases and J by 1 base, and 13 bases separated the two germline ends. The CDR3 DNA sequence: TGCAGCGCTCTTCGGGGGGCGAACACTGAAGCTTTCTTT. Translated: CSALRGANTEAFF.

The DNA for the CDR3 is TGTGCCAGCAGCTTGAGGTCTAGCACAGATACGCAGTATTTT. It codes for CASSLRSSTDTQYF. The rearrangement uses TRBV7-3 and TRBJ2-3; D call uncertain. The CDR3 length is 14 residues. V dropped 3 bases and J dropped 0 bases, with 7 bases sitting between them. Germline V gene lookup returns CDR1 SGHTA and CDR2 FQGTGA.

The chain is built from TRBV7-2 and TRBJ2-4; tentative D call: TRBD1 (6 bases). The CDR3 totals 14 residues. V was clipped by 0 bases and J by 13 bases, with 16 bases between them. Germline values: CDR1 SGHTA, CDR2 FQGNSA. CDR3 loop: CASSLAHNRDEQYF. The CDR3 DNA reads as TGTGCCAGCAGCTTAGCGCACAACAGGGATGAACAGTACTTC.

The rearrangement joins TRBV5-1 to TRBJ2-2; no reliable D call. V gave up 0 bases and J gave up 1 base, with 4 bases separating them. Germline loops: CDR1 SGHRS, CDR2 YFSETQ. There are 14 residues in the CDR3. The CDR3 DNA reads as TGCGCCAGCAGCTTGGACGGGAACACCGGGGAGCTGTTTTTT. Its translation: CASSLDGNTGELFF.

The count of this clone is one. The chain is built from TRBV4-1 and TRBJ1-3; TRBD1 aligns across 8 bases. The trim removed 0 bases at V and 5 bases at J, leaving 9 bases unmatched. Germline CDR1 reads MGHRA; CDR2 reads YSYEKL. The CDR3 loop spans 17 amino acids. This CDR3 is CASSQDRSDRGRNTIYF. CDR3 nucleotides: TGCGCCAGCAGCCAAGATCGCTCCGACAGGGGTAGAAACACCATATATTTT.

The V and J genes are TRBV7-8 and TRBJ1-1; D is perhaps TRBD1 (6 bases). Trimming stripped 2 bases from V and 4 bases from J, with 8 bases between. Germline V CDR1 and CDR2: SGHVS, FQNEAQ. This CDR3 comprises 13 residues. Written as DNA, the CDR3 is TGTGCCAGCAGCTTAACAGGGTCCACTGAAGCTTTCTTT. Protein sequence: CASSLTGSTEAFF.

The table lists this clone with a few counts. The genes are TRBV6-6 and TRBJ2-1; D unclear. CDR3 length: 14 amino acids. Deletions cut 2 bases from V and 0 bases from J, with 5 bases between. Germline V lookup: CDR1 MNHNY, CDR2 SVGAGI (reference sequence). The CDR3 here is CASSYVSSYNEQFF. In nucleotides, the CDR3 is TGTGCCAGCAGTTACGTCAGCTCCTACAATGAGCAGTTCTTC.

The chain carries TRBV5-5 and TRBJ1-2; possibly TRBD1 for D (5 bases). CDR3 length: 13 residues. Germline CDR1 reads SGHKS; CDR2 reads YYEKEE (reference sequence). The V and J ends lost 4 bases and 6 bases respectively, with 13 bases between them. The CDR3 nucleotides are TGTGCCAGCAGCGACTTGGCAGGGAATGGCTACACCTTC. Protein sequence: CASSDLAGNGYTF.

The rearrangement joins TRBV24-1 to TRBJ2-1; tentative D call: TRBD1 (5 bases). CDR1 and CDR2 from the germline V gene are KGHDR and SFDVKD. V lost 4 bases to trimming and J lost 0 bases, with 12 bases between them. CDR3 length equals 16 residues. CDR3 in amino acids: CATSDSDSRSYNEQFF. The CDR3 region has the DNA TGTGCCACCAGTGACTCAGACAGCCGCTCCTACAATGAGCAGTTCTTC.

The chain links TRBV5-6 to TRBJ1-6; 9 nucleotides match TRBD1. Germline V gene sequence: CDR1 SGHDT, CDR2 YYEEEE. CDR3 length equals 14 residues. V trimming: 4 bases; J trimming: 11 bases; junction bases outside the gene matches: 7. The CDR3 here is CASSGDRVSAPLHF. In nucleotides, the CDR3 is TGTGCCAGCAGCGGGGACAGGGTATCGGCACCCCTCCACTTT.

This chain's CDR3 is CASSEWGTGGILGNSPLHF. The CDR3 DNA sequence: TGCGCCAGCTCTGAATGGGGGACAGGGGGAATTTTGGGTAATTCACCCCTCCACTTT. The gene calls are TRBV5-1 and TRBJ1-6, with 11 bases aligning to TRBD1. CDR3 length: 19 residues. V lost 7 bases, J lost 6 bases, and 18 bases stayed unmatched. The germline V gene has CDR1 SGHRS and CDR2 YFSETQ.

The table lists this clone with a count of one. The chain recombines TRBV20-1 with TRBJ2-1; TRBD2 matches at 8 bases. J lost 9 bases, V lost 3 bases, and 16 bases had no gene match. From germline, CDR1 is DFQATT and CDR2 SNEGSKA (reference sequence). CDR3 length equals 16 residues. The CDR3 loop reads CSASNPPLAVGGEQFF. CDR3 sequence (DNA): TGCAGTGCTAGTAATCCCCCACTAGCGGTTGGAGGTGAGCAGTTCTTC.

This chain links TRBV7-2 with TRBJ1-1; a possible D gene is TRBD1 (5 bases). V was shortened by 5 bases and J by 1 base, with 11 bases between the two germline ends. The CDR3 runs 14 residues. The germline V gene encodes CDR1 SGHTA and CDR2 FQGNSA. The CDR3 protein is CASSPGTSNTEAFF. CDR3 sequence (DNA): TGTGCCAGCAGCCCAGGGACTTCGAACACTGAAGCTTTCTTT. The whole variable domain, remainder taken from reference TRBV7-2 and TRBJ1-1, is GAGVSQSPSNKVTEKGKDVELRCDPISGHTALYWYRQSLGQGLEFLIYFQGNSAPDKSGLPSDRFSAERTGGSVSTLTIQRTQQEDSAVYLCASSPGTSNTEAFFGQGTRLTVV.

The CDR3 DNA is TGTGCCAGCAGGCTGTCGGGCACTGAAGCTTTCTTT. As protein: CASRLSGTEAFF. The chain carries TRBV12-3 or TRBV12-4 and TRBJ1-1, with D unresolved. V lost 6 bases to trimming and J lost 4 bases, with 9 bases between them. This CDR3 comprises 12 residues.

The rearrangement uses TRBV29-1 and TRBJ1-1; TRBD1 matches 7 bases. Per germline, CDR1 SQVTM and CDR2 ANQGSEA. Trimming took 7 bases from V and 11 from J; bases not matched to a gene: 16. There are 13 residues in the CDR3. For the CDR3, the DNA is TGCAGCGAGCTGACAGGGTCTGAGACTGGGGCTTTCTTT. It yields the protein CSELTGSETGAFF.

The chain combines TRBV9 with TRBJ2-2, with D perhaps matching TRBD2 (6 bases). Germline CDR1 is SGDLS and CDR2 is YYNGEE. The CDR3 runs 15 residues. V lost 0 bases, J lost 4 bases, and 10 bases lay in between. Here the CDR3 DNA reads TGTGCCAGCAGCGTAGATAGCGGAGCCACCGGGGAGCTGTTTTTT. Protein product: CASSVDSGATGELFF.

The V gene is TRBV18, the J gene TRBJ2-1, with D perhaps TRBD1 (5 bases). Trimming removed 4 bases at V and 10 bases at J, with 17 bases between. The CDR3 has 14 amino acids. CDR1 and CDR2 (germline): KGHSH, LQKENI. The CDR3 protein is CASSRWGGQDEQFF. The CDR3 nucleotides read TGTGCCAGCTCACGATGGGGCGGTCAGGACGAGCAGTTCTTC.

This chain joins TRBV27 and TRBJ2-3; tentatively, D is TRBD2 (5 bases). CDR3 length: 16 amino acids. The V end lost 5 bases, the J end lost 4 bases, and 19 bases lay between the germline ends. Germline CDR1 is MNHEY and CDR2 is SMNVEV (reference sequence). For the CDR3, the DNA is TGTGCCAGCAGTCTCCCGGGGAGCTATGCACCAGATACGCAGTATTTT. It translates to CASSLPGSYAPDTQYF.